The 17 T cell receptor beta chains given below trace back to one sample, sequenced in a study of vaccination effects on CD4 cells after COVID-19. It was after roughly 11 days of culture that CD4+ T cells were isolated. Antigen specificity for these receptors is unknown. The data were produced by immunoSEQ multiplex PCR, yet TCRdb's version contains in-frame clones alone and is incomplete. This table has about 45,000 clones, roughly 80% appearing once. Sequenced here: CD4+ T cells from PBMCs cultured without peptide, sampled before COVID-19 vaccination. The receptors were gathered from a human donor who had a prior SARS-CoV-2 infection.

The genes are TRBV20-1 and TRBJ2-1; 8 bases map to TRBD2. Germline trimming cut 3 bases from V and 0 bases from J; bases unmatched to any gene: 7. There are 16 residues in the CDR3. Per the germline V gene, CDR1 is DFQATT and CDR2 is SNEGSKA (reference sequence). The CDR3 sequence: CSASSLAGNSYNEQFF. DNA of the CDR3: TGCAGTGCTAGTTCTTTAGCGGGGAACTCCTACAATGAGCAGTTCTTC.

V usage is TRBV5-1 and J usage is TRBJ2-2; TRBD1 is a possible D gene (5 bases). Between the trimmed V and J ends, which lost 0 bases and 6 bases, there was a span of 6 bases. This CDR3 is built from 13 residues. From germline, CDR1 is SGHRS and CDR2 YFSETQ. This chain's CDR3 is CASSLEGAGELFF. The CDR3 region has the DNA TGCGCCAGCAGCTTGGAAGGGGCCGGGGAGCTGTTTTTT.

V gene TRBV27 combines with J gene TRBJ2-6; no clear D. Germline V gene data show CDR1 as MNHEY and CDR2 as SMNVEV (reference sequence). Trimming shortened V by 3 bases and J by 4 bases, and 7 bases separated the two germline ends. The CDR3 has 14 amino acids. The CDR3, as DNA: TGTGCCAGCAGTTTGACATCCGGGGCCAACGTCCTGACTTTC. Translating gives CASSLTSGANVLTF. Using reference TRBV27 and TRBJ2-6 for the parts outside the CDR3, the full variable domain is EAQVTQNPRYLITVTGKKLTVTCSQNMNHEYMSWYRQDPGLGLRQIYYSMNVEVTDKGDVPEGYKVSRKEKRNFPLILESPSPNQTSLYFCASSLTSGANVLTFGAGSRLTVL.

The genes are TRBV5-5 and TRBJ1-1; 10 bases align to TRBD1. The ends lost 4 bases at V and 4 bases at J; junction bases unmatched: 10. The CDR3 spans 16 residues. The V gene's germline CDR1 is SGHKS and CDR2 YYEKEE (reference sequence). In DNA form, the CDR3 reads TGTGCCAGCAGCGTCGGGACAGGGGAAATCGGCACTGAAGCTTTCTTT. This codes for CASSVGTGEIGTEAFF.

V and J are TRBV3-1 (or the pseudogene TRBV3-2) and TRBJ2-7; D assignment may be TRBD1 or TRBD2 (5 bases each). Germline V gene sequence: CDR1 LGHDT, CDR2 YNNKEL (reference sequence). V lost 1 base, J lost 0 bases, and 10 bases lay in between. CDR3 length: 15 residues. Here the CDR3 reads CASSQAAGSSYEQYF. Here the CDR3 DNA reads TGTGCCAGCAGCCAAGCGGCAGGGAGCTCCTACGAGCAGTACTTC.

The chain links TRBV9 to TRBJ2-3; 7 bases map to TRBD2. The V gene end was trimmed by 0 bases and the J gene end by 9 bases; junction bases not matched to a gene: 4. Germline V gene sequence: CDR1 SGDLS, CDR2 YYNGEE. This CDR3 spans 13 amino acids. The CDR3 region is CASSVDSSGTQYF. CDR3 DNA sequence: TGTGCCAGCAGCGTAGATTCTAGCGGAACGCAGTATTTT. Complete variable domain (other parts from reference TRBV9 and TRBJ2-3): DSGVTQTPKHLITATGQRVTLRCSPRSGDLSVYWYQQSLDQGLQFLIQYYNGEERAKGNILERFSAQQFPDLHSELNLSSLELGDSALYFCASSVDSSGTQYFGPGTRLTVL.

This clone has only a few counts. The rearrangement links TRBV11-3 to TRBJ2-3; TRBD2 matches at 13 bases. This CDR3 is 16 amino acids long. Germline CDR1 reads SGHNT; CDR2 reads YENEEA. The V and J ends lost 5 bases and 5 bases, in that order; junction bases with no gene match: 7. Here the CDR3 reads CASSVGTSGIKDTQYF. The CDR3 bases are TGTGCCAGCAGCGTAGGGACTAGCGGGATCAAAGATACGCAGTATTTT.

This chain uses TRBV6-5 with TRBJ2-2, with a tentative D call TRBD2 (6 bases). The ends were cut back, 0 bases at V and 3 bases at J, with 11 bases in the middle. The CDR3 contains 16 residues. CDR1 is MNHEY and CDR2 is SVGAGI in the germline V gene. The CDR3 coding sequence is TGTGCCAGCAGTTACTCTGTGTTAGCGGACACCGGGGAGCTGTTTTTT. This gives the protein CASSYSVLADTGELFF.

V is TRBV5-1 and J is TRBJ1-6, with TRBD1 identical over 7 bases. The trim removed 4 bases at V and 0 bases at J, leaving 13 bases unmatched. This CDR3 contains 19 residues. Germline lookup yields CDR1 SGHRS and CDR2 YFSETQ. CDR3 amino acids: CASSPGFGTASSYNSPLHF. The CDR3 bases are TGCGCCAGCAGCCCGGGGTTCGGGACAGCGAGCTCCTATAATTCACCCCTCCACTTT.

This chain links TRBV24-1 with TRBJ2-1; the match to TRBD2 covers 13 bases. CDR1 is KGHDR and CDR2 is SFDVKD in the germline V gene. The V and J ends lost 6 bases and 6 bases, in that order; junction bases with no gene match: 10. The CDR3 consists of 17 residues. The CDR3 region has the DNA TGTGCCACCAGTTCCGGGACTAGCGGGAAGGGGTCCAATGAGCAGTTCTTC. It codes for CATSSGTSGKGSNEQFF.

CDR3 sequence (DNA): TGTGCCAGCAGCCAAAGGGGGGGGCAGCCCCAGCATTTT. It is translated as CASSQRGGQPQHF. The chain links TRBV3-1 (or the pseudogene TRBV3-2) to TRBJ1-5, with D possibly being TRBD1 (6 bases). CDR3 length equals 13 residues. The ends were cut back, 2 bases at V and 7 bases at J, with 9 bases in the middle. Germline CDR1 reads LGHDT; CDR2 reads YNNKEL (reference sequence).

This clone turned up a few times. The chain is built from TRBV12-3 or TRBV12-4 and TRBJ2-5; D is ambiguous. The CDR3 is 13 amino acids. Deletions cut 7 bases from V and 4 bases from J, with 13 bases between. Written as DNA, the CDR3 is TGTGCCAGCAAGGGTGTCCTGGGAGAGACCCAGTACTTC. Protein product: CASKGVLGETQYF.

This chain connects TRBV5-1 to TRBJ2-7; 10 bases align to TRBD1. The germline V gene encodes CDR1 SGHRS and CDR2 YFSETQ. The CDR3 is made up of 15 amino acids. The V and J ends lost 0 bases and 0 bases, in that order; junction bases with no gene match: 0. CDR3 coding DNA: TGCGCCAGCAGCTTGGGACAGGGGGCCTCCTACGAGCAGTACTTC. As protein: CASSLGQGASYEQYF.

This clone has just one count. The chain couples TRBV5-6 to TRBJ2-1, with 7 bases lining up with TRBD2. The CDR3 spans 16 residues. V lost 4 bases to trimming and J lost 3 bases; unmatched junction nucleotides: 10. The V gene's germline CDR1 is SGHDT and CDR2 YYEEEE. The CDR3: CASSEGRWEGYNEQFF. DNA for the CDR3: TGTGCCAGCAGCGAAGGGAGGTGGGAGGGCTACAATGAGCAGTTCTTC. The complete variable domain, with remaining parts taken from reference TRBV5-6 and TRBJ2-1, reads DAGVTQSPTHLIKTRGQQVTLRCSPKSGHDTVSWYQQALGQGPQFIFQYYEEEERQRGNFPDRFSGHQFPNYSSELNVNALLLGDSALYLCASSEGRWEGYNEQFFGPGTRLTVL.

V and J are TRBV7-8 and TRBJ2-7, with 7 bases identical to TRBD1. V lost 5 bases and J lost 3; bases outside the gene matches: 10. The germline gives CDR1 SGHVS, CDR2 FQNEAQ. CDR3 length equals 15 residues. CDR3 protein: CASSGYRDRGYEQYF. As DNA, the CDR3 is TGTGCCAGCAGCGGATATCGGGACAGAGGCTACGAGCAGTACTTC.

The chain recombines TRBV27 with TRBJ2-7, with TRBD2 matching 10 bases. Losses at the gene ends were 3 bases for V and 6 bases for J; bases not matched to a gene: 2. The CDR3 loop spans 13 amino acids. Germline loops: CDR1 MNHEY, CDR2 SMNVEV (reference sequence). The CDR3 spells CASSFSGRSEQYF. CDR3 DNA: TGTGCCAGCAGTTTTAGCGGGAGGTCCGAGCAGTACTTC.

This clone was counted once. The CDR3 bases are TGTGCCAGCAGCCGGACAGCCGCGAACACCGGGGAGCTGTTTTTT. Protein: CASSRTAANTGELFF. The rearrangement uses TRBV7-9 and TRBJ2-2; D is possibly TRBD1 (6 bases). The CDR3 loop spans 15 amino acids. V was shortened by 5 bases and J by 0 bases, with 10 bases between the two germline ends. Germline loops: CDR1 SEHNR, CDR2 FQNEAQ (reference sequence).